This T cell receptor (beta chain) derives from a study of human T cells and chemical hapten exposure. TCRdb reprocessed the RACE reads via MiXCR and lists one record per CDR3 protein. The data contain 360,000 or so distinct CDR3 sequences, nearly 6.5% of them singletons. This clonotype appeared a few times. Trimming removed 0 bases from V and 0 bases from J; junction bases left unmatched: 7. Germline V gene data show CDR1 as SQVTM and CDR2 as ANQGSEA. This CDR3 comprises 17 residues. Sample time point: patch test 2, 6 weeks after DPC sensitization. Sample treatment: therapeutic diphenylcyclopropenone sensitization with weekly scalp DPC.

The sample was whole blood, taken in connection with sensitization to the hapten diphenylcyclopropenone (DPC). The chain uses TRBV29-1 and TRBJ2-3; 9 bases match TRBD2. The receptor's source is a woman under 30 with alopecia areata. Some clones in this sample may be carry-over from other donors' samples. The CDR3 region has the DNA TGCAGCGTTGAAGAAGCGGGGGGCCTAGCCAGCACAGATACGCAGTATTTT. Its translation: CSVEEAGGLASTDTQYF.